The rows below give T cell receptor beta chains drawn from one sample of a study of follicular helper T cells after annual influenza vaccination. Assay used: immunoSEQ multiplex PCR; TCRdb lists only in-frame clones, some missing. Of about 10,000 clones listed, less than 90% are singletons. The source material was CXCR5- memory CD4+ T cells sorted from blood, sampled 7 days after influenza vaccination. The origin of the receptors is an adult who received the influenza vaccine. CDR3s include the opening cysteine and the closing phenylalanine or tryptophan. D genes are given only for firm matches. Some rows have no size entry. The others give once, few or many, or a class for an expanded clone.

TRBJ1-2,few,TRBV2,TRBD1,CASNALTGNYGYTF,TGTGCCAGCAATGCCTTGACAGGGAACTATGGCTACACCTTC
TRBJ2-1,.,TRBV9,TRBD2,CASSNKGASGGFGEQFF,TGTGCCAGCAGCAACAAAGGGGCTAGCGGGGGATTTGGGGAGCAGTTCTTC
TRBJ1-2,once,TRBV2,.,CASSPLYGYTF,TGTGCCAGCAGTCCCCTCTATGGCTACACCTTC
TRBJ2-5,once,TRBV7-2,.,CASSSTPREYQETQYF,TGTGCCAGCAGCTCGACGCCCCGGGAGTACCAAGAGACCCAGTACTTC
TRBJ2-5,.,TRBV29-1,.,CSVTRGQTQYF,TGCAGCGTCACTAGGGGCCAGACCCAGTACTTC
TRBJ2-5,.,TRBV18,TRBD1,CASSPYRGDQETQYF,TGTGCCAGCTCACCGTACAGGGGGGACCAAGAGACCCAGTACTTC
TRBJ1-5,few,TRBV20-1,.,CSARGGQPQHF,TGCAGTGCTAGAGGAGGTCAGCCCCAGCATTTT
TRBJ1-2,few,TRBV11-2,.,CASSQDKYGRYGYTF,TGTGCCAGCAGCCAAGACAAGTATGGACGCTATGGCTACACCTTC
TRBJ2-1,.,TRBV2,.,CASSEFQGSYNEQFF,TGTGCCAGCAGTGAATTCCAGGGCTCCTACAATGAGCAGTTCTTC
TRBJ2-7,.,TRBV28,.,CASSPGRAKPYEQYF,TGTGCCAGCAGCCCCGGAAGGGCCAAACCCTACGAGCAGTACTTC
TRBJ1-6,.,TRBV7-2,TRBD1,CASTSTGGNSPLHF,TGTGCCAGCACCTCGACAGGGGGCAATTCACCCCTCCACTTT
TRBJ2-1,few,TRBV5-1,TRBD2,CASSLVAGPYNEQFF,TGCGCCAGCAGCTTAGTAGCGGGGCCCTACAATGAGCAGTTCTTC
TRBJ1-4,few,TRBV28,.,CASRSTQNKLFF,TGTGCCAGCAGGTCAACCCAAAATAAACTGTTTTTT
TRBJ2-3,few,TRBV7-6,TRBD2,CASSLGTSGGNTQYF,TGTGCCAGCAGCTTAGGAACTAGCGGGGGGAATACGCAGTATTTT
TRBJ1-2,.,TRBV19,.,CASSRSRKTYGYTF,TGTGCCAGTAGTAGATCCAGGAAAACCTATGGCTACACCTTC
TRBJ2-3,once,TRBV7-2,.,CASSLATGPTDTQYF,TGTGCCAGCAGCTTAGCGACAGGACCCACAGATACGCAGTATTTT
TRBJ2-3,.,TRBV9,TRBD2,CASNRGLAGGPTDTQYF,TGTGCCAGCAACCGAGGATTAGCGGGGGGACCCACAGATACGCAGTATTTT
TRBJ2-7,.,TRBV20-1,.,CSARDLREQYF,TGCAGTGCTAGGGACTTAAGGGAGCAGTACTTC
TRBJ2-1,.,TRBV20-1,.,CRARGEQFF,TGTAGGGCCCGTGGTGAGCAGTTCTTC
TRBJ2-2,.,TRBV4-3,TRBD2,CASSQAASSGGPLGVGELFF,TGCGCCAGCAGCCAAGCGGCATCTAGCGGGGGGCCGCTGGGTGTCGGGGAGCTGTTTTTT
TRBJ1-1,once,TRBV7-9,.,CASSSNPPNTEAFF,TGTGCCAGCAGCTCGAATCCCCCGAACACTGAAGCTTTCTTT
TRBJ1-4,.,TRBV7-2,.,CASSPQGLVNEKLFF,TGTGCCAGCAGCCCACAGGGATTGGTAAATGAAAAACTGTTTTTT
TRBJ2-5,.,TRBV4-2,.,CASSQERASAQETQYF,TGTGCCAGCAGCCAAGAACGAGCCTCCGCCCAAGAGACCCAGTACTTC
TRBJ1-6,.,TRBV30,TRBD1,CAWSQGQGVSPLHF,TGTGCCTGGAGTCAAGGACAGGGTGTTTCACCCCTCCACTTT
TRBJ1-1,.,TRBV2,.,CASRPRTENTEAFF,TGTGCCAGCAGACCTCGGACAGAGAACACTGAAGCTTTCTTT
TRBJ1-4,.,TRBV5-6,.,CASSLHGGLNEKLFF,TGTGCCAGCAGCTTGCATGGGGGGCTTAATGAAAAACTGTTTTTT
TRBJ1-2,once,TRBV9,TRBD1,CASSTPGQTNYGYTF,TGTGCCAGCAGCACTCCGGGACAGACTAACTATGGCTACACCTTC
TRBJ2-7,few,TRBV7-2,.,CASSHYSYEQYF,TGTGCCAGCAGCCATTACAGCTACGAGCAGTACTTC
TRBJ1-1,.,TRBV29-1,.,CSVDGRLNTEAFF,TGCAGCGTTGACGGGCGGCTGAACACTGAAGCTTTCTTT
TRBJ1-1,.,TRBV30,TRBD1,CAWMGQGKPGGGPEAFF,TGTGCCTGGATGGGACAGGGAAAACCCGGGGGGGGCCCTGAAGCTTTCTTT
TRBJ1-3,.,TRBV6-5,.,CASAPQVGNTIYF,TGTGCCAGTGCGCCACAGGTCGGAAACACCATATATTTT
TRBJ2-3,once,TRBV28,.,CASSLLPWNGEYADTQYF,TGTGCCAGCAGTTTACTGCCTTGGAACGGGGAGTATGCAGATACGCAGTATTTT
TRBJ1-1,.,TRBV28,TRBD1,CASSLGDSNTEAFF,TGTGCCAGCAGTTTAGGGGACAGCAACACTGAAGCTTTCTTT
TRBJ1-4,.,TRBV7-9,.,CASSLVQGEKLFF,TGTGCCAGCAGCTTAGTGCAGGGTGAAAAACTGTTTTTT
TRBJ1-4,.,TRBV6-5,.,CASSDLRDEKLFF,TGTGCCAGCAGTGACCTCAGGGATGAAAAACTGTTTTTT
TRBJ2-7,few,TRBV6-5,.,CASSRDAGGVEQYF,TGTGCCAGCAGCCGCGACGCAGGAGGCGTCGAGCAGTACTTC